This TCR beta chain derives from a study of graft-versus-host responses after intestinal transplantation. Study details: Recipients had multivisceral, liver-intestinal, or isolated intestinal transplants. Every recipient underwent anti-thymocyte globulin induction, then tacrolimus and steroids for roughly three years.

This clone is a singleton in its sample. Antigen unknown. Germline V gene sequence: CDR1 SNHLY, CDR2 FYNNEI. Trimming removed 6 bases at V and 1 base at J, with 12 bases between. The length of the CDR3 is 14 residues. Measured with immunoSEQ multiplex PCR; TCRdb has only the in-frame clones, and not every one. The sample includes fewer than 45,000 clones, roughly nine tenths of them seen just once. Study-wide findings and caveats: Allografts of one patient group, those with graft-donor T cell macrochimerism, had high graft-versus-host to host-versus-graft clonal ratios. GvH clones surfaced in recipient marrow, some emerging earlier in ileum or blood.

The receptor was isolated from a human patient who received an intestinal transplant, so some T cells may come from the graft donor. Specimen: PBMCs, collected around 43 weeks after intestinal transplant. J is TRBJ1-1 and V is TRBV2, with D possibly being TRBD1 (5 bases). This CDR3 is CASSGDPWNTEAFF. The DNA of the CDR3 is TGTGCCAGCAGCGGGGACCCATGGAACACTGAAGCTTTCTTT.